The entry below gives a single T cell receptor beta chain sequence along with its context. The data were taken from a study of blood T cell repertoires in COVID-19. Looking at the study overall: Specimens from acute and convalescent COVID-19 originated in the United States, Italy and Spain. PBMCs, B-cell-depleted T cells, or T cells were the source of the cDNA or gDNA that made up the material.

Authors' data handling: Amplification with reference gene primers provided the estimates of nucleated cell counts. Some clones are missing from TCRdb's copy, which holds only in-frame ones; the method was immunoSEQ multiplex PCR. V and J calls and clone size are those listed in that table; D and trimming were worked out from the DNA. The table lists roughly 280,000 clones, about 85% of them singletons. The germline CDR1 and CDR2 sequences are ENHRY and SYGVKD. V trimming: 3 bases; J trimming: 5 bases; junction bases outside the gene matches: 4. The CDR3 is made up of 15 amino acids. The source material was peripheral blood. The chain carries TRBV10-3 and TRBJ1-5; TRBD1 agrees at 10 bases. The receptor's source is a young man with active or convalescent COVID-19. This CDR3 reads CAISDGTGADQPQHF. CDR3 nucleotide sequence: TGTGCCATCAGTGATGGGACAGGGGCGGATCAGCCCCAGCATTTT.